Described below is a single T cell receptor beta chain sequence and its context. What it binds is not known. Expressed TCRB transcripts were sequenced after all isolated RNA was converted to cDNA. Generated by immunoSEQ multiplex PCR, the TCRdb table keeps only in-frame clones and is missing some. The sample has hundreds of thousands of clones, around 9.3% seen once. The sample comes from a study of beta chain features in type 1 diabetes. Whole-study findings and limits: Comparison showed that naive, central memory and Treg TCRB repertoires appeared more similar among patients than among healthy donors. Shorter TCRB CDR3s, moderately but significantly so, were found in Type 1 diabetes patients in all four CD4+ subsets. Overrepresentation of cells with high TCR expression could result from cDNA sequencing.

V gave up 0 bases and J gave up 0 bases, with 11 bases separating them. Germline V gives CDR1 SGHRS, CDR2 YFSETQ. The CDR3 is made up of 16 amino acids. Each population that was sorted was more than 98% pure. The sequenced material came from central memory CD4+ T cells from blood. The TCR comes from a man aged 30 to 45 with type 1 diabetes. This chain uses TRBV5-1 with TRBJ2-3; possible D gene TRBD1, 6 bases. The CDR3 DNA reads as TGCGCCAGCAGCTTGGAGGGGGATTCTAGCACAGATACGCAGTATTTT. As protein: CASSLEGDSSTDTQYF.